This entry is about one T cell receptor (beta chain). The data belong to a study of cytomegalovirus exposure and HLA in healthy donors. The germline V gene has CDR1 SGHNT and CDR2 YENEEA. The ends were cut back, 7 bases at V and 0 bases at J, with 12 bases in the middle. This CDR3 contains 15 residues. 60 Vbeta and 13 Jbeta primers were used in PCR. The assay was immunoSEQ multiplex PCR, and TCRdb's table has in-frame clones only and misses some. The sample yields more than 150,000 clones, around 76% seen once. The sequencing input was PBMCs. This TCR was recovered from a man aged 35 to 55 in good health and CMV-seronegative. The chain has TRBV11-3 and TRBJ1-4; D is possibly TRBD1 (5 bases). The CDR3 nucleotides are TGTGCCAGCACCCGCGGGGCGACAACTAATGAAAAACTGTTTTTT. Its protein is CASTRGATTNEKLFF. Full variable domain (outside the CDR3, taken from reference TRBV11-3 and TRBJ1-4): EAGVVQSPRYKIIEKKQPVAFWCNPISGHNTLYWYLQNLGQGPELLIRYENEEAVDDSQLPKDRFSAERLKGVDSTLKIQPAELGDSAVYLCASTRGATTNEKLFFGSGTQLSVL.